Below, one T cell receptor beta chain is given with its context. This specimen belongs to a study of blood T cell repertoires in COVID-19. Overall study: There were acute and convalescent COVID-19 samples, and they came from the United States, Italy and Spain.

Per the original data handling: Amplified reference gene primers provided the basis for estimating nucleated cell counts. Clones were read by immunoSEQ multiplex PCR, and TCRdb kept only the in-frame ones, dropping some. The V and J calls and clone size were taken over from that table, and D and trimming were inferred from the DNA. The sample has 85,000 or so clones, 75% to 90% seen once. The CDR3 runs to 17 residues. In germline, CDR1 is GTSNPN, CDR2 SVGIG (reference sequence). V trimming: 0 bases; J trimming: 4 bases; junction bases outside the gene matches: 13. The sequencing sample was made of peripheral blood. The rearrangement uses TRBV30 and TRBJ2-5; 8 positions agree with TRBD1. The receptor comes from a man in his forties or fifties with active or convalescent COVID-19. CDR3 loop: CAWSVPGQAPGGETQYF. As DNA, the CDR3 is TGTGCCTGGAGTGTCCCGGGACAGGCACCCGGGGGAGAGACCCAGTACTTC.